This T cell receptor (beta chain) was retrieved from a study of shared clonotypes between healthy human individuals. The germline gives CDR1 SGDLS, CDR2 YYNGEE. Trimming stripped 3 bases from V and 7 bases from J, with 11 bases between. The CDR3 runs 14 residues. Positively selected for CCR7, the CD45RO-negative cells used as naive CD8 cells excluded terminally differentiated effector memory CD45RA+ cells. Some clones are missing from TCRdb's copy, which holds only in-frame ones; the method was immunoSEQ multiplex PCR. In the table there are 2 million or so clones, about 95% of which are singletons. Sequenced sample: naive CD8+ T cells sorted from blood. The genes are TRBV9 and TRBJ1-6, with D tentatively TRBD1 (6 bases). This TCR derives from a man aged 18 to 30 in good health. The CDR3 loop is CASSAGQTNSPLHF. CDR3 DNA: TGTGCCAGCAGCGCCGGACAGACCAATTCACCCCTCCACTTT.